This is a list of T cell receptor beta chains from one sample in a study of blood T cell repertoires in COVID-19. Clones were sequenced by immunoSEQ multiplex PCR, and TCRdb holds only the in-frame ones, with some missing. The sample yields more than 150,000 clones, around four fifths seen once. The sequenced sample consisted of peripheral blood. The receptors stem from a woman aged 25 to 39 with acute or convalescent COVID-19. The CDR3 runs from the conserved cysteine through the conserved F or W. Fields, in order: V gene, J gene, D gene, clone size, CDR3 protein, CDR3 DNA. The D gene is left open where the match is weak. A clone size is listed for some rows: how often the clone was seen (once, few, many), or a class if it is expanded.

TRBV9	TRBJ2-5	TRBD2	once	CASSVDASGGLRETQYF	TGTGCCAGCAGCGTAGACGCTAGCGGGGGGCTCAGGGAGACCCAGTACTTC
TRBV5-4	TRBJ2-3	NA	NA	CASSSTAADTQYF	TGTGCCAGCAGCTCCACAGCGGCAGATACGCAGTATTTT
TRBV5-1	TRBJ1-2	NA	once	CASSLGQNGYTF	TGCGCCAGCAGCTTGGGCCAGAATGGCTACACCTTC
TRBV16	TRBJ2-2	NA	few	CASSQSIQAAGELFF	TGTGCCAGCAGCCAATCGATACAGGCTGCCGGGGAGCTGTTTTTT
TRBV7-8	TRBJ2-7	TRBD2	few	CASSLGTSGRYEQYF	TGTGCCAGCAGCTTAGGGACTAGCGGGAGGTACGAGCAGTACTTC
TRBV7-2	TRBJ1-5	NA	once	CASSFMGGEGNQPQHF	TGTGCCAGCAGCTTCATGGGCGGGGAGGGCAATCAGCCCCAGCATTTT
TRBV28	TRBJ2-7	TRBD2	NA	CASSRYGQRGGLNEQYF	TGTGCCAGCAGCCGGTACGGTCAGCGGGGGGGCCTCAACGAGCAGTACTTC
TRBV7-6	TRBJ1-1	NA	NA	CASSLGTGYTEAFF	TGTGCCAGCAGCTTAGGAACGGGGTACACTGAAGCTTTCTTT
TRBV15	TRBJ2-7	NA	NA	CATSSSGGRGLEQYF	TGTGCCACCAGCAGCTCGGGGGGCAGGGGGCTCGAGCAGTACTTC
TRBV6-5	TRBJ1-5	TRBD1	NA	CASNFPRDRTQPQHF	TGTGCCAGCAATTTCCCTAGGGACAGGACCCAGCCCCAGCATTTT
TRBV5-1	TRBJ1-2	TRBD1	NA	CASSLEAGTGGGYTF	TGCGCCAGCAGCTTGGAGGCCGGGACAGGGGGTGGCTACACCTTC
TRBV19	TRBJ1-5	TRBD1	NA	CASSWGTGQVNQPQHF	TGTGCCAGTAGTTGGGGGACGGGACAGGTCAATCAGCCCCAGCATTTT